This T cell receptor beta chain was sequenced in a study of CD8 T cell repertoires and HIV-1 epitope variants. Study-wide context: Twenty-five autologous and known Gag and Nef epitope variant peptides each stimulated T cells separately. Controls were a CMV, EBV and flu pool, Ebola AY9, and no peptide. Overall study findings and caveats: Most of the nine antigen-specific clonotypes appeared cross-reactive to autologous or escape variants.

Some clones are missing from TCRdb's copy, which holds only in-frame ones; the method was immunoSEQ multiplex PCR. Of under 100,000 clones detected, 60% to 80% appear once; the ten largest clones hold 25% to 30%. This CDR3 is 16 amino acids long. Germline CDR1 MGHRA, CDR2 YSYEKL. Trimming took 2 bases from V and 1 from J; bases not matched to a gene: 5. Of note for this clone: Its antigen is as yet unknown.

The sequence was collected from a male donor with HIV. Input material: uncultured baseline CD8+ T cells from peripheral blood mononuclear cells (PBMCs). V and J are TRBV4-1 and TRBJ2-5, with 9 bases identical to TRBD1. In nucleotides, the CDR3 is TGCGCCAGCAGCCAAATTAGGGGACAGGGCCAAGAGACCCAGTACTTC. As protein: CASSQIRGQGQETQYF.